The rows below give T cell receptor beta chains drawn from one sample of a study of PD-1 blockade in classical Hodgkin lymphoma. Assay: immunoSEQ multiplex PCR; the TCRdb copy retains only in-frame clones and omits some. This sample has under 40,000 clones, with 88% found just once. The sample consisted of CD4+ T cells from blood. The source is a human donor with classical Hodgkin lymphoma. Both conserved end residues are part of each CDR3. A D gene is named only where the DNA matches it firmly. Part of the rows lack a size; the others show once, few, many or a class for expanded clones.

len	v_gene	d_gene	abundance	j_gene	CDR3nt	CDR3aa
15	TRBV2	NA	NA	TRBJ1-1	TGTGCCAGCCGCCCGAGGTGGTCCGAGAACACTGAAGCTTTCTTT	CASRPRWSENTEAFF
13	TRBV10-1	NA	NA	TRBJ1-1	TGCGCCACTCAGCGGGGGATGGACACTGAAGCTTTCTTT	CATQRGMDTEAFF
15	TRBV10-1	NA	NA	TRBJ2-1	TGCGCCAGCAGCCCGTCCATGGCGGGGACTAATGAGCAGTTCTTC	CASSPSMAGTNEQFF
18	TRBV5-1	NA	NA	TRBJ2-5	TGCGCCAGCAGCCGGGGAAGCTGGAGCGAGTCGTCGAGAGAGACCCAGTACTTC	CASSRGSWSESSRETQYF
18	TRBV18	TRBD1	NA	TRBJ2-6	TGTGCCAGCTCACCATGGACAGGTTCGGGGTCTGGGGCCAACGTCCTGACTTTC	CASSPWTGSGSGANVLTF
11	TRBV19	NA	few	TRBJ1-5	TGTGCCAGTAGTAGAGGCCTGCCCCAGCATTTT	CASSRGLPQHF
12	TRBV29-1	NA	NA	TRBJ2-5	TGCAGCGTTGAAGACAGGGCTGAGACCCAGTACTTC	CSVEDRAETQYF
12	TRBV2	NA	NA	TRBJ1-1	TGTGCCACTCGACCCCTCGGGACTGAAGCTTTCTTT	CATRPLGTEAFF
14	TRBV29-1	NA	once	TRBJ2-4	TGCAGCGTGATGGGACGGTTAGCCAAAAACATTCAGTACTTC	CSVMGRLAKNIQYF
14	TRBV5-8	NA	few	TRBJ1-3	TGTGCCAGCAGCTTGGACAGGACAGGAAACACCATATATTTT	CASSLDRTGNTIYF
13	TRBV10-3	NA	NA	TRBJ1-2	TGTGCCATCAGTGGGGGCAGGGACTATGGCTACACCTTC	CAISGGRDYGYTF
12	TRBV27	NA	NA	TRBJ1-2	TGTGCCAGCAAGACAAGTAACTATGGCTACACCTTC	CASKTSNYGYTF
15	TRBV19	TRBD1	NA	TRBJ1-2	TGTGCCAGTAGGCTTAGGACAGGGGGCCTAGAGGGCTACACCTTC	CASRLRTGGLEGYTF
17	TRBV27	TRBD2	NA	TRBJ2-1	TGTGCCAGCAGTTCGATCGGGGCGGGAGGGAAGTACAATGAGCAGTTCTTC	CASSSIGAGGKYNEQFF
13	TRBV6-1	NA	few	TRBJ1-5	TGTGCCAGCCAGGTGAAACCCAATCAGCCCCAGCATTTT	CASQVKPNQPQHF
14	TRBV5-1	NA	NA	TRBJ2-1	TGCGCCAGCAGCTCGGGACTGTCCAAAGGTGAGCAGTTCTTC	CASSSGLSKGEQFF
16	TRBV11-2	TRBD2	few	TRBJ2-1	TGTGCCAGCGACTCGATTGGGACTAGCGGCTACAATGAGCAGTTCTTC	CASDSIGTSGYNEQFF
21	TRBV30	TRBD1	NA	TRBJ2-1	TGTGCCTGCCAGGCCCGGGACAGGGGAATTAGCCTTCAATTACTTTACAATGAGCAGTTCTTC	CACQARDRGISLQLLYNEQFF
14	TRBV2	NA	NA	TRBJ2-7	TGTGCCAGCATCGTGGCGCTGAGCTCCTACGAGCAGTACTTC	CASIVALSSYEQYF
12	TRBV11-2	NA	NA	TRBJ2-5	TGTGCCAGCAGCTTAGATCTGGAGACCCAGTACTTC	CASSLDLETQYF
15	TRBV28	NA	NA	TRBJ2-4	TGTGCCAGCAGTTTACCGGTTCGAGGCAAAAACATTCAGTACTTC	CASSLPVRGKNIQYF
14	TRBV7-8	NA	once	TRBJ1-1	TGTGCCAGCAGCTTAGCGCACAGAGACACTGAAGCTTTCTTT	CASSLAHRDTEAFF
14	TRBV6-6	NA	NA	TRBJ1-5	TGTGCCAGCAGTACCGACAGGCGGAATCAGCCCCAGCATTTT	CASSTDRRNQPQHF
14	TRBV27	NA	NA	TRBJ2-1	TGTGCCAGCAGTTTTCGACGGACTAACTTGGAGCAGTTCTTC	CASSFRRTNLEQFF
15	TRBV29-1	TRBD1	NA	TRBJ2-2	TGCAGCGTTGAGACCCGGACAGGGAATCTCGGGGAGCTGTTTTTT	CSVETRTGNLGELFF
16	TRBV6-1	NA	NA	TRBJ2-1	TGTGCCAGCAGTGATGTAGTTGGACAGAACTACAATGAGCAGTTCTTC	CASSDVVGQNYNEQFF
14	TRBV7-9	TRBD1	NA	TRBJ1-6	TGTGCCAGCAGCTTAGAAGGGGGCTATTCACCCCTCCACTTT	CASSLEGGYSPLHF
13	TRBV5-1	NA	NA	TRBJ1-5	TGCGCCAGCAGGGACGGACAAGATCAGCCCCAGCATTTT	CASRDGQDQPQHF
16	TRBV6-4	TRBD1	NA	TRBJ1-5	TGTGCCAGCAGTGACTCGGGACAGGGGGTCGGTCAGCCCCAGCATTTT	CASSDSGQGVGQPQHF
15	TRBV4-1	TRBD2	NA	TRBJ2-1	TGCGCCAGCAGCCGGGGACTAGCGGGAGAGGGTGAGCAGTTCTTC	CASSRGLAGEGEQFF
14	TRBV15	NA	NA	TRBJ2-3	TGTGCCACCAGCAGAGATACAGGTTCAAGTACGCAGTATTTT	CATSRDTGSSTQYF
15	TRBV7-3	NA	few	TRBJ2-1	TGTGCCAGCAGCCCTGGCAGGAGTAGCGGCGGTGAGCAGTTCTTC	CASSPGRSSGGEQFF
21	TRBV14	TRBD2	once	TRBJ2-3	TGTGCCAGCAGCCGACCAGTAATGACTCGGCTCCGACTAGCGGGAGCAGATACGCAGTATTTT	CASSRPVMTRLRLAGADTQYF
17	TRBV10-3	TRBD1	NA	TRBJ1-1	TGTGCCATCAGCCAACCCGGGACAGGCAGAAGGAACACTGAAGCTTTCTTT	CAISQPGTGRRNTEAFF
18	TRBV5-4	TRBD1	NA	TRBJ2-7	TGTGCCAGCAGCTCCAACCGGGACAGGTCTGGATGGGGGTACGAGCAGTACTTC	CASSSNRDRSGWGYEQYF
16	TRBV9	TRBD2	NA	TRBJ2-1	TGTGCCAGCAGCCCCCGACTAGCGGGGCCCTGGAATGAGCAGTTCTTC	CASSPRLAGPWNEQFF
14	TRBV9	NA	once	TRBJ2-3	TGTGCCAGCAGCGTAGAACTGGCGACAGATACGCAGTATTTT	CASSVELATDTQYF
14	TRBV28	NA	NA	TRBJ1-2	TGTGCCAGCAGTTTGGAGGGTTCTAACTATGGCTACACCTTC	CASSLEGSNYGYTF
14	TRBV10-3	TRBD1	NA	TRBJ2-1	TGTGCCATCAGTGAGGACAGGGAGCAAGTTGAGCAGTTCTTC	CAISEDREQVEQFF
14	TRBV10-3	NA	NA	TRBJ1-2	TGTGCCATCAGTGAGTCACAGGGTGACTCTGGCTACACCTTC	CAISESQGDSGYTF
14	TRBV6-6	NA	NA	TRBJ1-5	TGTGCCAGCAGTTATTCGCGGGGGCCTCAGCCCCAGCATTTT	CASSYSRGPQPQHF
20	TRBV28	TRBD2	NA	TRBJ2-3	TGTGCCAGCAGTCCGCAGGGACTAGCGGGCTCTGGTGGGTACACAGATACGCAGTATTTT	CASSPQGLAGSGGYTDTQYF
13	TRBV5-4	TRBD1	NA	TRBJ1-4	TGTGCCAGCAGGCCCGGGACAGACGAAAAACTGTTTTTT	CASRPGTDEKLFF
14	TRBV5-4	NA	NA	TRBJ2-7	TGTGCCAGCAGCTTGGAGGGGGGCGGAACCGAGCAGTACTTC	CASSLEGGGTEQYF
13	TRBV5-4	TRBD2	NA	TRBJ2-1	TGTGCCAGCAGCTTGCCGGGAGGGGTAGAGCAGTTCTTC	CASSLPGGVEQFF
13	TRBV5-1	NA	NA	TRBJ2-7	TGCGCCAGCAGCCACTACAGGGAGGATTACAAGTACTTC	CASSHYREDYKYF
14	TRBV19	TRBD2	NA	TRBJ2-7	TGTGCCAGTACCGGGACTAGCGAGACCTACGAGCAGTACTTC	CASTGTSETYEQYF